A few counts support the clone carrying this T cell receptor (beta chain). The ends were cut back, 7 bases at V and 9 bases at J, with 22 bases in the middle. Germline V gene lookup returns CDR1 SEHNR and CDR2 FQNEAQ (reference sequence). There are 15 residues in the CDR3. The record originates from a study of regulatory T cells in long-lasting Graves disease. Building of the TCR beta libraries involved iRepertoire HTBI primers and Arm-PCR of CDR3 regions. Each CDR3 protein gets one entry after TCRdb re-called the multiplex PCR reads with MiXCR. Here the sample spans 510,000 or so distinct CDR3 sequences, 12% being singletons. Documented time point: newly diagnosed GD, antithyroid drugs for less than 3 months. Preparation of the TCR library used RNA extracted from PBMCs. Another study also made use of these data, one on T cells in Graves' hyperthyroidism and ophthalmopathy.

The clonotype originates from a woman in her 30s with Graves disease. Material: peripheral blood mononuclear cells (PBMCs), obtained at new diagnosis, from a patient treated with antithyroid drugs. The genes are TRBV7-9 and TRBJ2-1; D is ambiguous. The DNA of the CDR3 is TGTGCCAGCATCGGGCTTATAGACCCAAGCTCTGAGCAGTTCTTC. Amino acids: CASIGLIDPSSEQFF.